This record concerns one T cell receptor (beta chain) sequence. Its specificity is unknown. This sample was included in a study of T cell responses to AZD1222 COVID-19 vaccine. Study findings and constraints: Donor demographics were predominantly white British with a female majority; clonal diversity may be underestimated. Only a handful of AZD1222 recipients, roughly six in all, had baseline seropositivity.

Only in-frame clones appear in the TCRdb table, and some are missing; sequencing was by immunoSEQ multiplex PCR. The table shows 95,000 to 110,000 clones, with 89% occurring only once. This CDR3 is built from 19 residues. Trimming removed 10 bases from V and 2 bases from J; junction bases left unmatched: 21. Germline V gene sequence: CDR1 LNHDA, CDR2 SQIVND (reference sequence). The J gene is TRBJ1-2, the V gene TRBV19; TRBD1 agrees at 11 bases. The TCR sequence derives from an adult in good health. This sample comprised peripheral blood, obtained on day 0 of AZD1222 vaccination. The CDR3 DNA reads TGTGCCACCATCCCCCGCCCCGGGACAGGGGGTGATCGGAACTATGGCTACACCTTC. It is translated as CATIPRPGTGGDRNYGYTF.